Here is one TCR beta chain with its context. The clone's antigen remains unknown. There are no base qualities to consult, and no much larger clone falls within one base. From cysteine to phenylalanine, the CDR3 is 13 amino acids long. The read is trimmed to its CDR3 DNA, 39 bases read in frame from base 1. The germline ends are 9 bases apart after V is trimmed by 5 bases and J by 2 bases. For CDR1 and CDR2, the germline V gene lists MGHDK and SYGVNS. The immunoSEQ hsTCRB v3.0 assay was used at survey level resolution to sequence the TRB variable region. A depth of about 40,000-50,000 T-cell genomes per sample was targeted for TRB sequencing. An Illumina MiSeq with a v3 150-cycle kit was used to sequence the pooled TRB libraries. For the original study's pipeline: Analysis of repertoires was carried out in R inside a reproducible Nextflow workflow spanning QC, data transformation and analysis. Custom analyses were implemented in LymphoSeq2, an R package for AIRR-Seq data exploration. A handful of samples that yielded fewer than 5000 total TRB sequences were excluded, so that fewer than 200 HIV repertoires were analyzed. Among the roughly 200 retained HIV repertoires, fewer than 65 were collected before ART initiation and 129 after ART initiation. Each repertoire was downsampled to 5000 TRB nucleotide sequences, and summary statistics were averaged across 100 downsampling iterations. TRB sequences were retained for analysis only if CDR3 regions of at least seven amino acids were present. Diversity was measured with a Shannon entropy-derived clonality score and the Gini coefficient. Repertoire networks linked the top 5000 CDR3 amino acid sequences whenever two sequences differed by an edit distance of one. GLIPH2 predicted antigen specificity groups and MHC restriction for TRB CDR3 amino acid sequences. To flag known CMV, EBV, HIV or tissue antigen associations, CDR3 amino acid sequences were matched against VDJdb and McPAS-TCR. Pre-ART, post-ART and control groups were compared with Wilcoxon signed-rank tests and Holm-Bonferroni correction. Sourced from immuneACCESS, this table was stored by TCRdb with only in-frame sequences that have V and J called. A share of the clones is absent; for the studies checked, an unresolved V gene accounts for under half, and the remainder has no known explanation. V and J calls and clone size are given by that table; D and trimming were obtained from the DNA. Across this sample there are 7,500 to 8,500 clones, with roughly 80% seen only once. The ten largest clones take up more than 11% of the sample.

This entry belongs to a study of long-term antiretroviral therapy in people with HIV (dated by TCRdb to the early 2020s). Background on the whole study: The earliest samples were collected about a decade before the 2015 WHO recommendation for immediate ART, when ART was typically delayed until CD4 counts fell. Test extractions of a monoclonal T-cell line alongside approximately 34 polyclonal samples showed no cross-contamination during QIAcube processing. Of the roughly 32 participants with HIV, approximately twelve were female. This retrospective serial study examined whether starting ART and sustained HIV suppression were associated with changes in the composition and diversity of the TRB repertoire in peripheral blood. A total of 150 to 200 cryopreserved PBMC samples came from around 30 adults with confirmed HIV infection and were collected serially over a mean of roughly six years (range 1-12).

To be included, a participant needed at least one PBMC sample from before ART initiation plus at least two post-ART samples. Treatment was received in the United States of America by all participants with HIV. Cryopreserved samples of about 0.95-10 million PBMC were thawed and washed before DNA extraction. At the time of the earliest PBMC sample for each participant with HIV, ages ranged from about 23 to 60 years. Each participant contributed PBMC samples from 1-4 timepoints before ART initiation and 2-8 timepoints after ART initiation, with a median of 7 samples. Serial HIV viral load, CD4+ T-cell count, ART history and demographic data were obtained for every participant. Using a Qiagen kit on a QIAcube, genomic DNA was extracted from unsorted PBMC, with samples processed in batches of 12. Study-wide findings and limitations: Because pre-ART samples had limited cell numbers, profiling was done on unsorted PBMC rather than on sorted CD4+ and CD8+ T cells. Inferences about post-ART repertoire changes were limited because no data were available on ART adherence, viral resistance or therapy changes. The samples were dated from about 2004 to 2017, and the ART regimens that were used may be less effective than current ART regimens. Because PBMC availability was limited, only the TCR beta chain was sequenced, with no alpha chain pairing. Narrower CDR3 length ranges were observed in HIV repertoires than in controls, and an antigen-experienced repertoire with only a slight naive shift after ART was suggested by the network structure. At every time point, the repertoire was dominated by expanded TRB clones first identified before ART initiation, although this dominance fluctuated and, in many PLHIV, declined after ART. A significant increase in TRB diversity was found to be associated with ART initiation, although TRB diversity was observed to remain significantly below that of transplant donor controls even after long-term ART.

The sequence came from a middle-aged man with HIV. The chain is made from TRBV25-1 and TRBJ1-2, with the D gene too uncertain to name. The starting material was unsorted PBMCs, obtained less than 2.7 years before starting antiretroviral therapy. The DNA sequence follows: TGTGCCAGCAGTCGGACTCAGAACTATGGCTACACCTTC. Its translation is CASSRTQNYGYTF.